Shown below are 27 T cell receptor beta chains from a single sample sequenced in a study of shared clonotypes between healthy human individuals (dated by TCRdb to about 2020). Library construction relied on the immunoSEQ multiplex PCR assay. TCRdb stores this immuneACCESS table with in-frame sequences only. Part of the clones is absent; in the studies checked, under half of the shortfall reflects unresolved V genes, and no reason is known for the rest. The sample table lists a few million clones, over 85% of them with a count of one. In total, the top ten clones hold roughly 0.15% of the sample. The sample was naive CD4+ T cells sorted from blood. The cell subset or site label on this specimen signifies: CD45RA+ positively selected. Receptors were obtained from a man younger than 35 in good health.

The chain couples TRBV19 to TRBJ2-3; D is possibly TRBD1 (7 bases). V lost 1 base and J lost 3, with 14 bases in between. Per germline, CDR1 LNHDA and CDR2 SQIVND (reference sequence). The CDR3 contains 16 residues. The CDR3 nucleotides read TGTGCCAGTAGTATAGGGGTCAGGGGGAGGACAGATACGCAGTATTTT. It codes for CASSIGVRGRTDTQYF.

Of note for this clone: The sample has other DNA sequences that encode this CDR3 too. The V and J genes are TRBV18 and TRBJ2-2; D is possibly TRBD1 (5 bases). The CDR3 loop spans 15 amino acids. V lost 3 bases to trimming and J lost 0 bases, with 8 bases between them. Germline CDR1 and CDR2: KGHSH and LQKENI. The CDR3 DNA sequence: TGTGCCAGCTCACCGGGGCAGACGAACACCGGGGAGCTGTTTTTT. Residues: CASSPGQTNTGELFF. Complete variable domain (other parts from reference TRBV18 and TRBJ2-2): NAGVMQNPRHLVRRRGQEARLRCSPMKGHSHVYWYRQLPEEGLKFMVYLQKENIIDESGMPKERFSAEFPKEGPSILRIQQVVRGDSAAYFCASSPGQTNTGELFFGEGSRLTVL.

The chain links TRBV2 to TRBJ2-7; 10 positions match TRBD1. The CDR3 covers 15 residues. V was clipped by 6 bases and J by 1 base; unmatched bases: 6. Germline V gene sequence: CDR1 SNHLY, CDR2 FYNNEI. CDR3 nucleotide sequence: TGTGCCAGCAGCCCCGACAGGGGGCTTTCCTACGAGCAGTACTTC. This encodes CASSPDRGLSYEQYF.

In the case of this clone: At one boundary the junction diverges from the germline segment, which might be a read error. This chain joins TRBV6-1 and TRBJ2-1; 16 bases map to TRBD2. This CDR3 comprises 14 residues. CDR1 is MNHNS and CDR2 is SASEGT in the germline V gene. Here the CDR3 reads CASRGTSGRALALF. The CDR3 nucleotides are TGTGCCAGCAGGGGGACTAGCGGGAGGGCCCTCGCCCTCTTC.

The chain couples TRBV11-3 to TRBJ2-7; the D gene is possibly TRBD1 (5 bases). V lost 4 bases to trimming and J lost 4 bases, with 11 bases between them. The germline CDR1 and CDR2 sequences are SGHNT and YENEEA. The CDR3 extends over 13 amino acids. The CDR3 sequence is CASSSGTGYEQYF. The DNA for the CDR3 is TGTGCCAGCAGCTCTGGAACAGGATACGAGCAGTACTTC.

V and J are TRBV27 and TRBJ2-3; 14 bases line up with TRBD2. The germline CDR1 and CDR2 sequences are MNHEY and SMNVEV (reference sequence). The CDR3 extends over 16 amino acids. V gave up 3 bases and J gave up 6 bases; unmatched junction bases: 5. Here the CDR3 reads CASSFRLAGGRDTQYF. The CDR3, as DNA: TGTGCCAGCAGTTTCCGACTAGCGGGGGGGCGGGATACGCAGTATTTT.

Notes on this clone: The junction shows a germline mismatch at one end, possibly a read error. The chain employs TRBV5-6 and TRBJ2-5, with D unresolved. Germline CDR1 is SGHDT and CDR2 is YYEEEE. The CDR3 totals 11 residues. In DNA form, the CDR3 reads TGTGCCAGCAGCTTGGGACTCCTTGTGGACTTC. Amino acids: CASSLGLLVDF.

This clone has a single count. The gene calls are TRBV18 and TRBJ2-7, with 7 bases matching TRBD2. Losses at the gene ends were 3 bases for V and 0 bases for J; bases not matched to a gene: 2. This CDR3 contains 14 residues. CDR1 and CDR2 from the germline V gene are KGHSH and LQKENI. The CDR3 DNA is TGTGCCAGCTCACCCGCGGGGGACTCCTACGAGCAGTACTTC. Encoded protein: CASSPAGDSYEQYF.

The chain links TRBV29-1 to TRBJ2-2, with a tentative D call TRBD2 (7 bases). V was clipped by 7 bases and J by 1 base, with 13 bases between them. The CDR3 contains 14 residues. Germline V gene sequence: CDR1 SQVTM, CDR2 ANQGSEA. The chain's CDR3 is CSATGGRNTGELFF. The CDR3 coding sequence is TGCAGCGCGACGGGGGGCAGGAACACCGGGGAGCTGTTTTTT.

This clone was picked up one time. The same CDR3 also results from other DNA sequences found in this sample. This chain links TRBV6-5 with TRBJ1-1; D may be TRBD1 (5 bases). In germline, CDR1 is MNHEY, CDR2 SVGAGI. The V and J ends lost 6 bases and 3 bases respectively, with 11 bases between them. The CDR3 contains 13 residues. The CDR3 DNA reads as TGTGCCAGCAGCCGAGGGGAGGACACTGAAGCTTTCTTT. Protein sequence: CASSRGEDTEAFF.

The chain employs TRBV28 and TRBJ1-3, with D maybe TRBD1 (5 bases). The CDR3 spans 16 residues. Trimming pared 7 bases from V and 0 bases from J, leaving 16 bases between. The germline gives CDR1 MDHEN, CDR2 SYDVKM. CDR3 coding DNA: TGTGCCAGCACCCTTTCCGGGGGGGGCTCTGGAAACACCATATATTTT. This encodes CASTLSGGGSGNTIYF.

This chain uses TRBV27 with TRBJ1-1, with D perhaps matching TRBD1 (6 bases). Germline lookup yields CDR1 MNHEY and CDR2 SMNVEV (reference sequence). The CDR3 length is 15 residues. Deletions cut 10 bases from V and 0 bases from J, with 18 bases between. The CDR3 sequence is CATKGGGSMNTEAFF. The CDR3 DNA follows: TGTGCCACCAAGGGGGGGGGCAGCATGAACACTGAAGCTTTCTTT.

Remarks on this clone: The sample carries other DNA sequences with the same CDR3. The rearrangement uses TRBV4-1 and TRBJ1-2; D gene ambiguous. In germline, CDR1 is MGHRA, CDR2 YSYEKL. The length of the CDR3 is 13 residues. V lost 1 base and J lost 1, with 4 bases in between. In DNA form, the CDR3 reads TGCGCCAGCAGCCAAGGCCTTAACTATGGCTACACCTTC. Encoded protein: CASSQGLNYGYTF.

This sequence joins TRBV10-3 and TRBJ2-2, with 12 bases fitting TRBD2. V was pared by 3 bases and J by 7 bases, with 9 bases of the junction left unmatched. The germline CDR1 and CDR2 sequences are ENHRY and SYGVKD. CDR3 size: 17 residues. For the CDR3, the DNA is TGTGCCATCAGTGATTCAACGACTAGCGGGAGTGGCGGGGAGCTGTTTTTT. This gives the protein CAISDSTTSGSGGELFF.

The chain has TRBV10-1 and TRBJ2-3; 9 nucleotides line up with TRBD1. The V segment lost 6 bases and the J segment 6 bases; nucleotides outside the gene matches: 10. The CDR3 covers 15 residues. The germline V gene has CDR1 WNHNN and CDR2 SYGVQD (reference sequence). The CDR3, as DNA: TGCGCCAGCAGCGACAGGGGGGGAAGGACGGATACGCAGTATTTT. Residues: CASSDRGGRTDTQYF.

The rearrangement joins TRBV5-4 to TRBJ2-1; 11 bases are shared with TRBD2. This CDR3 contains 14 residues. Germline V gene sequence: CDR1 SGHNT, CDR2 YYREEE (reference sequence). V lost 4 bases to trimming and J lost 5 bases; unmatched junction nucleotides: 2. The CDR3 here is CASSGTSGHNEQFF. For the CDR3, the DNA is TGTGCCAGCAGCGGGACTAGCGGCCACAATGAGCAGTTCTTC.

Regarding this clone: Distinct nucleotide sequences in the sample also encode this CDR3. This sequence joins TRBV18 and TRBJ2-5; tentatively, D is TRBD1 (6 bases). The CDR3 has 14 amino acids. Deletions cut 3 bases from V and 4 bases from J, with 12 bases between. Germline V CDR1 and CDR2: KGHSH, LQKENI. CDR3 sequence (DNA): TGTGCCAGCTCACCTTCAACAGGGTCAGAGACCCAGTACTTC. Its protein is CASSPSTGSETQYF.

The V and J genes are TRBV29-1 and TRBJ2-1, with D perhaps TRBD1 (5 bases). The CDR3 has 14 residues. The V end lost 2 bases, the J end lost 10 bases, and 18 bases lay between the germline ends. The germline V gene has CDR1 SQVTM and CDR2 ANQGSEA. CDR3 protein: CSVERQGRSPEQFF. The CDR3 coding sequence is TGCAGCGTTGAAAGGCAGGGCCGGTCCCCGGAGCAGTTCTTC.

V gene TRBV29-1 combines with J gene TRBJ1-1; TRBD1 is a possible D gene (5 bases). Germline V gives CDR1 SQVTM, CDR2 ANQGSEA. The CDR3 loop spans 13 amino acids. Deletions cut 0 bases from V and 7 bases from J, with 12 bases between. CDR3 coding DNA: TGCAGCGTTGAAGAAATAAGACAGAATGAAGCTTTCTTT. Its protein is CSVEEIRQNEAFF.

The chain links TRBV19 to TRBJ1-4; TRBD1 might be the D (5 bases). Germline V gives CDR1 LNHDA, CDR2 SQIVND (reference sequence). Trimming removed 5 bases at V and 8 bases at J, with 15 bases between. There are 14 residues in the CDR3. CDR3 coding DNA: TGTGCCAGTAGTGACAGTCGGGTGAACGAAAAACTGTTTTTT. Its translation: CASSDSRVNEKLFF.

The rearrangement joins TRBV7-2 to TRBJ2-1; 10 bases agree with TRBD2. The V and J ends lost 5 bases and 7 bases, in that order; junction bases with no gene match: 8. The length of the CDR3 is 15 residues. Germline V gene sequence: CDR1 SGHTA, CDR2 FQGNSA. The CDR3 DNA follows: TGTGCCAGCAGCCTAAGCGGGGGGGCCCAGAATGAGCAGTTCTTC. Protein: CASSLSGGAQNEQFF.

This chain joins TRBV27 and TRBJ1-5, with D unresolved. From germline, CDR1 is MNHEY and CDR2 SMNVEV (reference sequence). Trimming stripped 7 bases from V and 7 bases from J, with 8 bases between. The CDR3 is made up of 11 amino acids. CDR3 residues: CASIWGQPQHF. CDR3 nucleotide sequence: TGTGCCAGCATCTGGGGACAGCCCCAGCATTTT.

This chain uses TRBV18 with TRBJ1-2; the D gene is possibly TRBD1 (6 bases). The CDR3 loop spans 15 amino acids. V was trimmed by 3 bases and J by 2 bases, leaving 13 bases between them. Germline values: CDR1 KGHSH, CDR2 LQKENI. In nucleotides, the CDR3 is TGTGCCAGCTCACCCCGGGGGGCGGCGAACTATGGCTACACCTTC. Amino acids: CASSPRGAANYGYTF.

Comment on this clone: Different DNA sequences within this sample yield the same CDR3. This chain joins TRBV18 and TRBJ2-2; a possible D gene is TRBD2 (6 bases). The CDR3 is 13 residues long. Trimming removed 3 bases at V and 6 bases at J, with 8 bases between. Germline CDR1 KGHSH, CDR2 LQKENI. DNA for the CDR3: TGTGCCAGCTCACCGACTAGTCCCGGGGAGCTGTTTTTT. This sequence encodes CASSPTSPGELFF.

This clone came up a few times. The same CDR3 can be traced to other DNA sequences in this sample. The J gene is TRBJ1-5, the V gene TRBV29-1; D is unresolved. V was pared by 5 bases and J by 0 bases, with 5 bases between. The V gene's germline CDR1 is SQVTM and CDR2 ANQGSEA. The CDR3 is 12 residues long. DNA for the CDR3: TGCAGCGTTAGCGGTAGCAATCAGCCCCAGCATTTT. It yields the protein CSVSGSNQPQHF. Complete variable domain (other parts from reference TRBV29-1 and TRBJ1-5): SAVISQKPSRDICQRGTSLTIQCQVDSQVTMMFWYRQQPGQSLTLIATANQGSEATYESGFVIDKFPISRPNLTFSTLTVSNMSPEDSSIYLCSVSGSNQPQHFGDGTRLSIL.

CDR3 amino acids: CASSLQRRTDTQYF. Here the CDR3 DNA reads TGTGCCAGCAGCCTCCAGAGACGCACAGATACGCAGTATTTT. This chain joins TRBV11-2 and TRBJ2-3; D ambiguous. Germline loops: CDR1 SGHAT, CDR2 FQNNGV. V was shortened by 5 bases and J by 1 base, with 10 bases between the two germline ends. The CDR3 spans 14 residues.

The gene calls are TRBV7-6 and TRBJ1-2; 7 bases are a match to TRBD1. There are 15 residues in the CDR3. The J segment lost 5 bases and the V segment lost 1 base, leaving 7 bases of the junction unmatched. CDR1 and CDR2 from the germline V gene are SGHVS and FNYEAQ. The CDR3 loop is CASSLGQGGWYGYTF. DNA of the CDR3: TGTGCCAGCAGCTTAGGACAGGGTGGCTGGTATGGCTACACCTTC.